The text below deals with one T cell receptor beta chain. What antigen it recognizes has not been identified. The sample holds no much larger clone one base away, and base qualities are not on file. These data come from a study of blood T cell repertoires in COVID-19 (dated by TCRdb to the early 2020s). Study-wide context: Samples covering the acute and convalescent phases of COVID-19 were provided by collaborators in the United States, Italy and Spain. The prospective study material was composed of cDNA or gDNA derived from T cells, B-cell-depleted T cells, or PBMCs. The dataset comprised deeply sampled blood TCRbeta repertoires from subjects exposed to, actively infected with, or recovered from COVID-19. The repertoires were released in a freely available public database intended as a resource for research on the immune response to SARS-CoV-2. Samples were obtained from the ongoing ImmuneRACE study (first 160 participants) and from about 1,300 subjects provided by 6 global collaborators. A de-identified subject ID, COVID-19 status, age in years and sex were almost always included in the sample metadata. Where available, HLA class I and class II types were taken from metadata supplied by the sample provider and were not determined by assay-based typing.

The paper as a whole reports these results and caveats: Clinical and demographic metadata were provided uncurated, with the amount varying by source and participant.

The germline V gene (reference sequence) yields DFQATT for CDR1 and SNEGSKA for CDR2. V sheds 0 bases and J sheds 11 bases, leaving 10 bases between their ends. The CDR3, from cysteine to phenylalanine, totals 11 residues. Left in the record is the CDR3 DNA by itself, 33 bases read in frame from the first base. Whole blood was collected in K2EDTA tubes by collaborating institutions according to the institutions' own protocols. For TCRbeta analysis, collaborators shipped samples as frozen whole blood, isolated PBMCs, or DNA extracted from either of those sample types. TCRbeta CDR3 regions were amplified from genomic DNA by means of the immunoSEQ Assay, a bias-controlled multiplex PCR. The study's processing was this. The number of nucleated cells in each sample was estimated from the amplification of reference gene primers within the assay. To quantify the absolute abundance of each unique TCRbeta CDR3 rearrangement, sequence reads were collapsed and filtered. For each sample, productive Simpson clonality was calculated as the square root of Simpson's diversity index over productive rearrangements. As stored in TCRdb, this immuneACCESS dataset retains in-frame rearrangements with V and J assigned. A fraction of the clones does not appear; measured against another copy, unresolved V genes explain less than half of the discrepancy, and the remainder lacks a known reason. That table furnishes V, J and clone size, whereas the DNA furnished D and trimming. Within this sample are more than 95,000 clones, with roughly 74% of them counted one time only. The top ten clones comprise more than 5.5% of the sample.

The source of this sequence is a man aged 60 to 69 with acute or convalescent COVID-19. Specimen: peripheral blood. Recombination connected TRBV20-1 to TRBJ1-1; the best D guess is TRBD1, with 5 bases matching. The DNA sequence follows: TGCAGTGCTAGAGAGGACACAAGGGCTTTCTTT. Translation gives CSAREDTRAFF.